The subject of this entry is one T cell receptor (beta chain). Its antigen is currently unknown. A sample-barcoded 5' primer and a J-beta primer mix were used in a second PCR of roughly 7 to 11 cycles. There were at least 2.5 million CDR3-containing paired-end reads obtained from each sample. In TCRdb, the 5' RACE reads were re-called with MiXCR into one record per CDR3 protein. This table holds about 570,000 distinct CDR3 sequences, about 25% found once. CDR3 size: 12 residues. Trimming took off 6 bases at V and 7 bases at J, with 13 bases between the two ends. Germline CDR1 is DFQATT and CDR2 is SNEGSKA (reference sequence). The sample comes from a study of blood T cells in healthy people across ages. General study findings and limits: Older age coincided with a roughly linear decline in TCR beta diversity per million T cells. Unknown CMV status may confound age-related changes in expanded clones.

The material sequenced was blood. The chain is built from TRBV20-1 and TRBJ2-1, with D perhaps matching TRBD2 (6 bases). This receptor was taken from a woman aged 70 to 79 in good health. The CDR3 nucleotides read TGCAGTGCCGTCCACCTAGCGAATGAGCAGTTCTTC. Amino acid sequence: CSAVHLANEQFF.